Below are 17 T cell receptor beta chains sequenced from a single sample in a study of blood T cell repertoires in COVID-19. Repertoires were generated with immunoSEQ multiplex PCR, while TCRdb's copy carries only in-frame clones and drops some. The sample includes tens of thousands of clones, roughly 90% of them seen just once. The sequencing input was peripheral blood. All receptors derive from a woman at least 80 years old with active COVID-19.

The chain combines TRBV5-1 with TRBJ2-5; maybe TRBD1 (6 bases). This CDR3 comprises 15 residues. With 2 bases removed from V and 4 bases from J, the gap between germline ends came to 15 bases. Germline CDR1 is SGHRS and CDR2 is YFSETQ. The CDR3 spells CASSFFLDRRETQYF. The CDR3 bases are TGCGCCAGCAGCTTTTTCTTGGACAGAAGAGAGACCCAGTACTTC. Together with reference TRBV5-1 and TRBJ2-5, the CDR3 gives the full variable domain: KAGVTQTPRYLIKTRGQQVTLSCSPISGHRSVSWYQQTPGQGLQFLFEYFSETQRNKGNFPGRFSGRQFSNSRSEMNVSTLELGDSALYLCASSFFLDRRETQYFGPGTRLLVL.

The chain uses TRBV9 and TRBJ2-5, with D tentatively TRBD2 (6 bases). The CDR3 contains 14 residues. Germline CDR1 is SGDLS and CDR2 is YYNGEE. The V and J ends lost 2 bases and 0 bases respectively, with 8 bases between them. Written as DNA, the CDR3 is TGTGCCAGCAGCGTGGAGGGGTACCAAGAGACCCAGTACTTC. Amino acid sequence: CASSVEGYQETQYF.

The gene calls are TRBV19 and TRBJ1-5; 8 nucleotides agree with TRBD1. The CDR3 loop spans 16 amino acids. With V trimmed by 5 bases and J by 4 bases, 10 bases remained unmatched. Germline V gene data show CDR1 as LNHDA and CDR2 as SQIVND (reference sequence). CDR3 nucleotides: TGTGCCAGTAGTTCTCACGGCAGGGGGCTAAATCAGCCCCAGCATTTT. Translating gives CASSSHGRGLNQPQHF.

The chain couples TRBV7-9 to TRBJ2-5, with a possible D match to TRBD2 (6 bases). Germline values: CDR1 SEHNR, CDR2 FQNEAQ (reference sequence). V dropped 1 base and J dropped 5 bases, with 17 bases sitting between them. CDR3 length: 16 residues. CDR3 sequence (DNA): TGTGCCAGCAGCTTAGTCTCTAGTCCTGGAGGGGAGACCCAGTACTTC. As protein: CASSLVSSPGGETQYF. The full variable domain, rest sourced from reference TRBV7-9 and TRBJ2-5, is DTGVSQNPRHKITKRGQNVTFRCDPISEHNRLYWYRQTLGQGPEFLTYFQNEAQLEKSRLLSDRFSAERPKGSFSTLEIQRTEQGDSAMYLCASSLVSSPGGETQYFGPGTRLLVL.

The rearrangement joins TRBV18 to TRBJ2-1; D perhaps matches TRBD2 (7 bases). The V and J ends lost 5 bases and 1 base respectively, with 15 bases between them. Germline V lookup: CDR1 KGHSH, CDR2 LQKENI. The CDR3 loop spans 16 amino acids. The CDR3 region is CASSSRGGLSYNEQFF. The CDR3 region has the DNA TGTGCCAGCTCATCCCGCGGGGGCCTGTCCTACAATGAGCAGTTCTTC.

This chain uses TRBV5-4 with TRBJ2-5; 10 bases are a match to TRBD2. This CDR3 spans 14 amino acids. CDR1 SGHNT and CDR2 YYREEE come from the germline V gene (reference sequence). Trimming removed 4 bases from V and 3 bases from J; junction bases left unmatched: 3. CDR3 amino acids: CASSRGTSEETQYF. CDR3 coding DNA: TGTGCCAGCAGCCGCGGGACTAGCGAAGAGACCCAGTACTTC.

V and J are TRBV11-2 and TRBJ2-5; no firm D call. With 0 bases removed from V and 3 bases from J, the gap between germline ends came to 11 bases. This CDR3 has 15 amino acids. The germline V gene encodes CDR1 SGHAT and CDR2 FQNNGV. The CDR3, as DNA: TGTGCCAGCAGCTTAGAATGGGCAGACGAAGAGACCCAGTACTTC. The encoded protein is CASSLEWADEETQYF. The variable domain in full, with the rest retrieved from reference TRBV11-2 and TRBJ2-5, is EAGVAQSPRYKIIEKRQSVAFWCNPISGHATLYWYQQILGQGPKLLIQFQNNGVVDDSQLPKDRFSAERLKGVDSTLKIQPAKLEDSAVYLCASSLEWADEETQYFGPGTRLLVL.

This clone was detected a few times. The chain is built from TRBV2 and TRBJ1-5; the match to TRBD1 covers 9 bases. The junction had 11 bases not matched to a gene; V was cut back by 3 bases and J by 11 bases. The CDR3 covers 15 residues. In germline, CDR1 is SNHLY, CDR2 FYNNEI. Here the CDR3 DNA reads TGTGCCAGCAGTGACGCGGACAGGGGACAGGAAGCCCAGCATTTT. It yields the protein CASSDADRGQEAQHF.

The rearrangement links TRBV2 to TRBJ2-1; TRBD2 matches at 9 bases. Germline V lookup: CDR1 SNHLY, CDR2 FYNNEI. V dropped 6 bases and J dropped 0; count of bases not matched to a gene: 12. There are 18 residues in the CDR3. The CDR3 sequence: CASSHPTSGTSSYNEQFF. CDR3 nucleotide sequence: TGTGCCAGCAGCCACCCGACTAGCGGAACCAGCTCCTACAATGAGCAGTTCTTC.

This sequence joins TRBV29-1 and TRBJ2-2; a weak D match, TRBD1 (5 bases). The CDR3 loop spans 14 amino acids. Germline V gene data show CDR1 as SQVTM and CDR2 as ANQGSEA. V was pared by 3 bases and J by 2 bases, with 10 bases between. CDR3 amino acids: CSVEGRGNTGELFF. CDR3 bases: TGCAGCGTTGAGGGGCGAGGAAACACCGGGGAGCTGTTTTTT.

The genes are TRBV6-5 and TRBJ1-2; 9 bases agree with TRBD1. The germline V gene encodes CDR1 MNHEY and CDR2 SVGAGI. V lost 6 bases, J lost 7 bases, and 9 bases stayed unmatched. The CDR3 runs to 14 residues. CDR3 in DNA: TGTGCCAGCAGCCGCACAGGGGGCCTGGGTGGCTACACCTTC. Encoded protein: CASSRTGGLGGYTF.

The chain couples TRBV6-4 to TRBJ2-1; 13 positions match TRBD2. Germline CDR1 reads MRHNA; CDR2 reads SNTAGT. V shed 4 bases, J shed 5 bases, and the junction held 2 bases outside the gene matches. The CDR3 spans 15 residues. The CDR3 protein is CASSGGLAGNNEQFF. As DNA, the CDR3 is TGTGCCAGCAGTGGGGGACTAGCGGGAAACAATGAGCAGTTCTTC.

The chain links TRBV24-1 to TRBJ2-2, with 11 nucleotides matching TRBD1. Germline trimming cut 8 bases from V and 3 bases from J; bases unmatched to any gene: 1. Germline lookup yields CDR1 KGHDR and CDR2 SFDVKD. This CDR3 contains 14 residues. The chain's CDR3 is CATTGQGDTGELFF. In nucleotides, the CDR3 is TGTGCCACCACGGGACAGGGGGACACCGGGGAGCTGTTTTTT.

This sequence joins TRBV30 and TRBJ2-7, with 10 bases fitting TRBD2. J lost 6 bases, V lost 2 bases, and 4 bases had no gene match. The CDR3 runs 13 residues. CDR1 and CDR2 from the germline V gene are GTSNPN and SVGIG (reference sequence). The DNA of the CDR3 is TGTGCCTGGAGTCTAGCGGGAGCCGCCGAGCAGTACTTC. Protein product: CAWSLAGAAEQYF.

This chain uses TRBV11-2 with TRBJ1-1; 7 positions match TRBD1. Germline CDR1 reads SGHAT; CDR2 reads FQNNGV. The CDR3 consists of 14 residues. V lost 1 base to trimming and J lost 7 bases; unmatched junction nucleotides: 6. DNA for the CDR3: TGTGCCAGCAGCTTAGCACAGGGGTACTTTGAAGCTTTCTTT. Protein: CASSLAQGYFEAFF.

The rearrangement joins TRBV13 to TRBJ1-1; D is perhaps TRBD1 (5 bases). Trimming shortened V by 5 bases and J by 3 bases, and 19 bases separated the two germline ends. The germline V gene encodes CDR1 PRHDT and CDR2 FYEKMQ (reference sequence). The CDR3 is made up of 16 amino acids. CDR3 region: CASSLRKWGGDTEAFF. The CDR3 DNA sequence: TGTGCCAGCAGCCTTCGAAAGTGGGGGGGTGACACTGAAGCTTTCTTT.

The genes are TRBV30 and TRBJ1-2; 8 bases line up with TRBD1. J was trimmed by 8 bases and V by 5 bases; bases with no gene match: 10. Germline values: CDR1 GTSNPN, CDR2 SVGIG (reference sequence). This CDR3 contains 13 residues. For the CDR3, the DNA is TGTGCCTGGCGACAGGGGCCGGCGGGAGGCTACACCTTC. This encodes CAWRQGPAGGYTF.